This T cell receptor (beta chain) came from a study of blood T cell repertoires in COVID-19. Study at large: Samples representing acute and convalescent COVID-19 were sourced from the United States, Italy and Spain. Sources were T cells, B-cell-depleted T cells, or PBMCs; the material itself was cDNA or gDNA.

In the source study's methods: By means of reference gene primer amplification, nucleated cell counts were estimated. Measured with immunoSEQ multiplex PCR; TCRdb has only the in-frame clones, and not every one. V and J calls and clone size come straight from that table; D and trimming were deduced from the DNA. The sample yields approximately 170,000 clones, about four fifths seen once. Germline V lookup: CDR1 SGHKS, CDR2 YYEKEE (reference sequence). V was shortened by 0 bases and J by 8 bases, with 12 bases between the two germline ends. The CDR3 consists of 14 residues. Material: peripheral blood. The clonotype comes from a man in his 70s who had recovered from COVID-19. The V gene is TRBV5-5, the J gene TRBJ1-3; D not resolved. CDR3 loop: CASSLASGGDTIYF. The CDR3 DNA reads TGTGCCAGCAGCTTGGCCAGCGGCGGAGACACCATATATTTT.